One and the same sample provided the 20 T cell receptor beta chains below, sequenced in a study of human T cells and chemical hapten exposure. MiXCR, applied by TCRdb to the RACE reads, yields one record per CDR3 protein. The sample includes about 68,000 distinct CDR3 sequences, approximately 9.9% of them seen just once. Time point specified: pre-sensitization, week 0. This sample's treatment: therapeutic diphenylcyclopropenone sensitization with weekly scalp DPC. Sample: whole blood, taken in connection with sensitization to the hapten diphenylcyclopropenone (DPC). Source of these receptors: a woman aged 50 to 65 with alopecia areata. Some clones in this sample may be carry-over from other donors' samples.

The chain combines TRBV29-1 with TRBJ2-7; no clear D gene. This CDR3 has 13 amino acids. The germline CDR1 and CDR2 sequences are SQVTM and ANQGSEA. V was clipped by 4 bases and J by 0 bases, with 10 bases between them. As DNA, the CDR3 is TGCAGCGTTGTCATGGTACACTCCTACGAGCAGTACTTC. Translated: CSVVMVHSYEQYF.

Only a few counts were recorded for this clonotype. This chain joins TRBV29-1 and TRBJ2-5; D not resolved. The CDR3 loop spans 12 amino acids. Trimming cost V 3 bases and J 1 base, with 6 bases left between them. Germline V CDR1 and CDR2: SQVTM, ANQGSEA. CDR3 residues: CSVEVAQETQYF. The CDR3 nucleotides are TGCAGCGTTGAGGTAGCCCAAGAGACCCAGTACTTC.

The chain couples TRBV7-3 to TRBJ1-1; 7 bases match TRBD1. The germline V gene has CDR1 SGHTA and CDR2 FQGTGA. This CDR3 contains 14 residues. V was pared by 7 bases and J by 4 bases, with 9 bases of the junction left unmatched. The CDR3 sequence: CASKRDREVTEAFF. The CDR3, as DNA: TGTGCCAGCAAGAGGGACAGAGAGGTCACTGAAGCTTTCTTT.

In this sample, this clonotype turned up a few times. The CDR3 loop is CASRDWRGGQADTQYF. For the CDR3, the DNA is TGTGCCAGCAGAGACTGGCGGGGGGGCCAGGCAGATACGCAGTATTTT. The chain carries TRBV2 and TRBJ2-3, with 9 bases fitting TRBD2. V trimming: 6 bases; J trimming: 4 bases; junction bases outside the gene matches: 11. Germline V gives CDR1 SNHLY, CDR2 FYNNEI. The CDR3 runs to 16 residues. The complete variable domain, with remaining parts taken from reference TRBV2 and TRBJ2-3, reads EPEVTQTPSHQVTQMGQEVILRCVPISNHLYFYWYRQILGQKVEFLVSFYNNEISEKSEIFDDQFSVERPDGSNFTLKIRSTKLEDSAMYFCASRDWRGGQADTQYFGPGTRLTVL.

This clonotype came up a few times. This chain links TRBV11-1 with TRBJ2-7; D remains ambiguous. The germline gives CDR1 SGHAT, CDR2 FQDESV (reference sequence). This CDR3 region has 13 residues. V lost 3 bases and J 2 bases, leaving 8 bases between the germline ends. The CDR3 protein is CASSFFPAYEQYF. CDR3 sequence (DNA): TGTGCCAGCAGCTTCTTTCCAGCCTACGAGCAGTACTTC. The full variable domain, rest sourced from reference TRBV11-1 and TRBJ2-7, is EAEVAQSPRYKITEKSQAVAFWCDPISGHATLYWYRQILGQGPELLVQFQDESVVDDSQLPKDRFSAERLKGVDSTLKIQPAELGDSAMYLCASSFFPAYEQYFGPGTRLTVT.

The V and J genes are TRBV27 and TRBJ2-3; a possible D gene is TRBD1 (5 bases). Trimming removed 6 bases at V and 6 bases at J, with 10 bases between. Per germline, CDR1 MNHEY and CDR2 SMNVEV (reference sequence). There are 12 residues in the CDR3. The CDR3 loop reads CASRTPGDTQYF. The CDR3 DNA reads TGTGCCAGCAGAACACCAGGGGATACGCAGTATTTT.

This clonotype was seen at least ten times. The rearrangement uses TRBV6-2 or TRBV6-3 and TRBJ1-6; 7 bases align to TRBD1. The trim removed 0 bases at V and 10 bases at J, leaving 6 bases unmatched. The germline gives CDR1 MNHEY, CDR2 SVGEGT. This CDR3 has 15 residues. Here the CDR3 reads CASSYSAGQPSPLHF. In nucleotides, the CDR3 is TGTGCCAGCAGTTACTCGGCGGGACAGCCGTCACCCCTCCACTTT.

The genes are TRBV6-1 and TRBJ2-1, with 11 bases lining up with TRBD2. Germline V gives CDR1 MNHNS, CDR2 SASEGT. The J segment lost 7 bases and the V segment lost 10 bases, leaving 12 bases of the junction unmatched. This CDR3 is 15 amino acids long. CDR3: CATRSGTSGRNEQFF. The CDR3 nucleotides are TGTGCCACCCGTTCCGGGACTAGCGGAAGAAATGAGCAGTTCTTC.

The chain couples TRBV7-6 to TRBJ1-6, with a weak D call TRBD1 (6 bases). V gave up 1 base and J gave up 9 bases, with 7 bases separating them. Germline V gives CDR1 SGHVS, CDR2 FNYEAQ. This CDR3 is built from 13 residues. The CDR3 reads CASSLGRGSPLHF. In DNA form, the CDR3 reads TGTGCCAGCAGCTTAGGCAGGGGTTCACCCCTCCACTTT.

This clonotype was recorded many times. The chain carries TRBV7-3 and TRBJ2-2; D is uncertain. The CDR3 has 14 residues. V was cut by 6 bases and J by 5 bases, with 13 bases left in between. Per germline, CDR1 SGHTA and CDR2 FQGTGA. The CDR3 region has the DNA TGTGCCAGCAGACGGGCTCCGAGTACCGGGGAGCTGTTTTTT. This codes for CASRRAPSTGELFF.

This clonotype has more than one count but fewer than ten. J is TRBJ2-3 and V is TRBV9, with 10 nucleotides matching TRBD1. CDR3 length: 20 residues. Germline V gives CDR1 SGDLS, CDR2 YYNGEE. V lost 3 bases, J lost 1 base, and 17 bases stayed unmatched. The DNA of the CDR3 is TGTGCCAGCAGCGGGACAGGGGGGCCCACTCCCTTCGGTGGCACAGATACGCAGTATTTT. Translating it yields CASSGTGGPTPFGGTDTQYF.

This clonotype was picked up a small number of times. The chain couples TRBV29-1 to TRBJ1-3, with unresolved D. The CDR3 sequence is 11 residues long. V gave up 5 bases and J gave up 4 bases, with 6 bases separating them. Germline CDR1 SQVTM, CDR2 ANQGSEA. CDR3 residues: CSVMSGNTIYF. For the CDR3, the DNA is TGCAGCGTTATGTCGGGAAACACCATATATTTT.

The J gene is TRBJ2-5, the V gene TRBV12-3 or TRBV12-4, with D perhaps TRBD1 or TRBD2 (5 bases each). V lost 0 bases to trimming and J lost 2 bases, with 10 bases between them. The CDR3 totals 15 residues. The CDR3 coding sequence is TGTGCCAGCAGTTTAGCCGGGACCGGTCAAGAGACCCAGTACTTC. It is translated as CASSLAGTGQETQYF.

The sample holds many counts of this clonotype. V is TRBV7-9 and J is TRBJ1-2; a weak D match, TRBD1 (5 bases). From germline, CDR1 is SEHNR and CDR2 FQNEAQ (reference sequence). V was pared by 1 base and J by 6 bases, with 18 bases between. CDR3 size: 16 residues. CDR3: CASSLVRTTLRDGYTF. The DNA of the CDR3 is TGTGCCAGCAGCTTAGTCCGGACAACGTTAAGGGATGGCTACACCTTC.

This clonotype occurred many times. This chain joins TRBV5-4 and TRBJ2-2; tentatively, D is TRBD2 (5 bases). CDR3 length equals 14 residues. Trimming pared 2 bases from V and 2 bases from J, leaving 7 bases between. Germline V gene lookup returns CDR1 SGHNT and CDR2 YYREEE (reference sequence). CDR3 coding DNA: TGTGCCAGCAGCTTCTGGACTAACACCGGGGAGCTGTTTTTT. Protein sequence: CASSFWTNTGELFF.

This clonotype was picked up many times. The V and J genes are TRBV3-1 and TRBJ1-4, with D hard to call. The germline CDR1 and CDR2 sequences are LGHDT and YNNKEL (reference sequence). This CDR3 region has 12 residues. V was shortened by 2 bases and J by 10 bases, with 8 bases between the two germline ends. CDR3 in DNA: TGTGCCAGCAGCCAACGCGTGGGAAAACTGTTTTTT. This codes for CASSQRVGKLFF.

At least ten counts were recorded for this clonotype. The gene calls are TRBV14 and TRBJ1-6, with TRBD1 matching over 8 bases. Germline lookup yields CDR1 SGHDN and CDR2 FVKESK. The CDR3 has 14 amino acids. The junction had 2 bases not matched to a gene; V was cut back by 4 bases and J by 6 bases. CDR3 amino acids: CASSRDRTNSPLHF. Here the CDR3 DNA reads TGTGCCAGCAGCCGGGACAGGACTAATTCACCCCTCCACTTT.

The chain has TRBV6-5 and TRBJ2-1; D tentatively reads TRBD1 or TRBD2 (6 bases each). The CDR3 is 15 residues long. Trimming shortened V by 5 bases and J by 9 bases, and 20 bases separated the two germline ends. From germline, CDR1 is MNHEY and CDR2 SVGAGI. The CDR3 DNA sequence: TGTGCCAGCAGTATTTCTTCATGGGGGCGGGGTGAGCAGTTCTTC. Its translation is CASSISSWGRGEQFF.

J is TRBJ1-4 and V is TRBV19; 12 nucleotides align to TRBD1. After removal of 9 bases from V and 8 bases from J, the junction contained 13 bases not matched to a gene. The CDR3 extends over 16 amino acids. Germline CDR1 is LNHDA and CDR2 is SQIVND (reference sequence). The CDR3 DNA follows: TGTGCCAGCGCCGGGACAGGGGGCGGACTACGGGAAAAACTGTTTTTT. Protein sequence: CASAGTGGGLREKLFF.

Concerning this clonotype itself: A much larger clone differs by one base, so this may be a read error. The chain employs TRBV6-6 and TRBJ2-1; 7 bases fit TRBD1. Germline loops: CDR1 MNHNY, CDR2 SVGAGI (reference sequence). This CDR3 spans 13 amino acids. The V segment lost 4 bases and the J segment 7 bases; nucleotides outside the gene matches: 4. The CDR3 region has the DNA TGTGCCAGCAGTTTGACAGGGAGTAATGAGCAGTTCTTC. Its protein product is CASSLTGSNEQFF.